Here is one TCR beta chain with its context. Its antigen is currently unknown. This sample is drawn from a study of response to subunit inactivated influenza vaccine. Using its own MiXCR run on the RT-PCR reads, TCRdb lists one record per CDR3 protein. The sample lists about 610,000 distinct CDR3 sequences; approximately 14% were seen once. The study, taken as a whole, reports: New T cells are recruited in small numbers by each seasonal influenza vaccination, according to the authors' suggestion.

The germline CDR1 and CDR2 sequences are MNHEY and SMNVEV (reference sequence). This CDR3 comprises 13 residues. Trimming cost V 10 bases and J 5 bases, with 18 bases left between them. The sample in question was PBMCs from blood, obtained 11 to 12 days after vaccination. This chain connects TRBV27 to TRBJ2-7; perhaps TRBD1 as D (5 bases). This receptor was taken from a man aged 50 or older who received an inactivated influenza vaccine. Here the CDR3 DNA reads TGTGCCACCTCCTGGGGCTTGGACAACGAGCAGTACTTC. Encoded protein: CATSWGLDNEQYF.